The 5 T cell receptor beta chains in this list originate from one sample, sequenced in a study of OX40 agonist ivuxolimab in advanced cancers. Sequencing used immunoSEQ multiplex PCR; TCRdb keeps in-frame clones, though not all of them. This table has some 15,000 clones, 84% appearing once. The sample was CD4+ or CD8+ T cells sorted from blood, taken in a trial of the OX40 agonist ivuxolimab. The receptors shown here come from an adult with an advanced solid tumor such as melanoma, head and neck, liver or kidney cancer.

V and J are TRBV27 and TRBJ2-1; D unresolved. Trimming pared 7 bases from V and 9 bases from J, leaving 16 bases between. The CDR3 runs to 13 residues. Germline assignment: CDR1 MNHEY and CDR2 SMNVEV (reference sequence). The DNA for the CDR3 is TGTGCCAGCACCCCGACCGATCTAAGTGAGCAGTTCTTC. Amino acids: CASTPTDLSEQFF.

The V gene is TRBV28, the J gene TRBJ2-5, with 9 bases identical to TRBD1. The CDR3 has 14 amino acids. V lost 5 bases to trimming and J lost 5 bases; unmatched junction nucleotides: 6. CDR1 and CDR2 from the germline V gene are MDHEN and SYDVKM. The CDR3 spells CASSGRTGDETQYF. CDR3 nucleotides: TGTGCCAGCAGTGGTCGGACAGGGGACGAGACCCAGTACTTC.

The chain has TRBV11-2 and TRBJ2-1, with D perhaps TRBD1 or TRBD2 (7 bases each). The CDR3 totals 12 residues. CDR1 SGHAT and CDR2 FQNNGV come from the germline V gene. V lost 5 bases and J 10 bases, leaving 12 bases between the germline ends. CDR3 nucleotides: TGTGCCAGCAGCCGCAGGGGGGGGGAGCAGTTCTTC. Translated: CASSRRGGEQFF.

This clone was found once. V and J are TRBV19 and TRBJ2-1; no definite D call. The CDR3 extends over 14 amino acids. The germline CDR1 and CDR2 sequences are LNHDA and SQIVND (reference sequence). V was trimmed by 2 bases and J by 0 bases, leaving 5 bases between them. The chain's CDR3 is CASSITYSYNEQFF. In DNA, the CDR3 is TGTGCCAGTAGTATAACTTACTCCTACAATGAGCAGTTCTTC.

The CDR3 bases are TGTGCCAGTAGTATCGGGACAGGGCCCTACGAGCAGTACTTC. Translating it yields CASSIGTGPYEQYF. This chain uses TRBV19 with TRBJ2-7; 9 bases map to TRBD1. CDR1 and CDR2 (germline): LNHDA, SQIVND (reference sequence). The CDR3 spans 14 residues. V was clipped by 3 bases and J by 2 bases; unmatched bases: 2.